This T cell receptor beta chain was obtained from a study of cytomegalovirus exposure and HLA in healthy donors. The CDR3 runs 15 residues. V was trimmed by 1 base and J by 7 bases, leaving 14 bases between them. Germline values: CDR1 LGHNA, CDR2 YSLEER. The PCR ran on 60 Vbeta and 13 Jbeta primers. Generated by immunoSEQ multiplex PCR, the TCRdb table keeps only in-frame clones and is missing some. The sample consists of 150,000 to 200,000 clones, 75% to 85% of them appearing once. Comments on this clone: Its matching antigen is unknown.

Findings and caveats of the study: Immune exposure data for these donors was limited to CMV serostatus. Follow-up analysis found HLA locus-dependent TCR association rates, highest for DRB1 and lowest for HLA-C.

Source material: PBMCs. The sequence derives from a man aged 18-30 years in good health and CMV-seronegative. The genes are TRBV4-3 and TRBJ2-1; tentative D call: TRBD2 (5 bases). As DNA, the CDR3 is TGCGCCAGCAGCCAAGCCGGGATGGCAATTAATGAGCAGTTCTTC. Protein product: CASSQAGMAINEQFF.